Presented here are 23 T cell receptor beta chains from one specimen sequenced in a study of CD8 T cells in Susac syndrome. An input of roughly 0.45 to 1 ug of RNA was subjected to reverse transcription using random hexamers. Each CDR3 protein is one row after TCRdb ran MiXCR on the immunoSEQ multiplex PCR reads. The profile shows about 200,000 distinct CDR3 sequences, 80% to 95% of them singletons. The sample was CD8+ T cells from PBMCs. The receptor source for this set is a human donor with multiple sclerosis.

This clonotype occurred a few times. DNA of the CDR3: TGCGCCAGCAGCCAAGATCTGGGGGCAGGGCGCCACGAGCAGTACTTC. Translating gives CASSQDLGAGRHEQYF. V usage is TRBV4-1 and J usage is TRBJ2-7, with D possibly TRBD1 on 6 matching bases. Germline assignment: CDR1 MGHRA and CDR2 YSYEKL. This CDR3 is built from 16 residues. Trimming pared 0 bases from V and 5 bases from J, leaving 17 bases between.

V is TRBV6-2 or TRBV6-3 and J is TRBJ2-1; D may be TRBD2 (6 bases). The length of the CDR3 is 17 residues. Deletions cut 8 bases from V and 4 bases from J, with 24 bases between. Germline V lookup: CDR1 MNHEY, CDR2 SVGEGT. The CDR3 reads CASLSPEGAGPYNEQFF. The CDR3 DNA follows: TGTGCCAGCCTATCCCCGGAGGGCGCGGGGCCGTACAATGAGCAGTTCTTC.

The CDR3 sequence: CASSLTRDRVPDNEQFF. The CDR3 DNA follows: TGTGCCAGCAGCCTGACCCGGGACAGAGTACCCGACAATGAGCAGTTCTTC. The chain combines TRBV7-8 with TRBJ2-1; 7 nucleotides match TRBD1. The CDR3 extends over 17 amino acids. With 5 bases clipped from V and 5 bases from J, the junction kept 15 bases outside the gene matches. In germline, CDR1 is SGHVS, CDR2 FQNEAQ. Drawing the rest from reference TRBV7-8 and TRBJ2-1, the complete variable domain is GAGVSQSPRYKVAKRGQDVALRCDPISGHVSLFWYQQALGQGPEFLTYFQNEAQLDKSGLPSDRFFAERPEGSVSTLKIQRTQQEDSAVYLCASSLTRDRVPDNEQFFGPGTRLTVL.

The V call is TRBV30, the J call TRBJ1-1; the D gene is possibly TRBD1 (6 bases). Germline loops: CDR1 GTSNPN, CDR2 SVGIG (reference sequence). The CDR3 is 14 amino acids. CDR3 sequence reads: CARIDLTGPGEAFF. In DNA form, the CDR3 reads TGTGCTAGGATTGACCTAACAGGGCCGGGGGAAGCTTTCTTT.

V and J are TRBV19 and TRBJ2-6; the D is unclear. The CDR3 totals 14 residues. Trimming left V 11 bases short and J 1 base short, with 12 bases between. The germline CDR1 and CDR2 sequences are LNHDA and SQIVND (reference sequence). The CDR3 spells CASEDESGANVLTF. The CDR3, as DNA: TGTGCCTCGGAAGACGAATCTGGGGCCAACGTCCTGACTTTC.

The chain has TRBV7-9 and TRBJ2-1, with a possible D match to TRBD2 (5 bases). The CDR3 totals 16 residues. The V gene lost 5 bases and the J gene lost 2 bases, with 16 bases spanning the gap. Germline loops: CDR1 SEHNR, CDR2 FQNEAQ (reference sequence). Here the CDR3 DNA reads TGTGCCAGCAGCCCGCGGGTCGAATCAGCCTACAATGAGCAGTTCTTC. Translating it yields CASSPRVESAYNEQFF.

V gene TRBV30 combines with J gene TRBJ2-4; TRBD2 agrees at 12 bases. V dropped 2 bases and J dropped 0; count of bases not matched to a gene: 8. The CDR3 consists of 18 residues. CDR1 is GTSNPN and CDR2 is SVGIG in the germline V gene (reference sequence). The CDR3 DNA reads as TGTGCCTGGAGTTTGACTAGCGGGGGATACATAGCCAAAAACATTCAGTACTTC. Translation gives CAWSLTSGGYIAKNIQYF.

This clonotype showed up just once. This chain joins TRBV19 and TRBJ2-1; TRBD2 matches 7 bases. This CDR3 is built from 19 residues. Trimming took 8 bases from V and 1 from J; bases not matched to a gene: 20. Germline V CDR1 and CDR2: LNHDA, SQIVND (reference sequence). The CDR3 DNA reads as TGTGCCAGTCAGCGGGACGGGACTCAAGAAGGGGAATCCTACAATGAGCAGTTCTTC. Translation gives CASQRDGTQEGESYNEQFF.

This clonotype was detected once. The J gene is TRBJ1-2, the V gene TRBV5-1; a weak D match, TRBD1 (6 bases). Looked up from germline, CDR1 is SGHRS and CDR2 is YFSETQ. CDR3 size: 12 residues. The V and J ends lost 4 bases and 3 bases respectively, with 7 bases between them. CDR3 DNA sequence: TGCGCCAGCAGCGAGGGGGACTATGGCTACACCTTC. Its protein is CASSEGDYGYTF. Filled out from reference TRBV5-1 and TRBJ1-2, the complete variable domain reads KAGVTQTPRYLIKTRGQQVTLSCSPISGHRSVSWYQQTPGQGLQFLFEYFSETQRNKGNFPGRFSGRQFSNSRSEMNVSTLELGDSALYLCASSEGDYGYTFGSGTRLTVV.

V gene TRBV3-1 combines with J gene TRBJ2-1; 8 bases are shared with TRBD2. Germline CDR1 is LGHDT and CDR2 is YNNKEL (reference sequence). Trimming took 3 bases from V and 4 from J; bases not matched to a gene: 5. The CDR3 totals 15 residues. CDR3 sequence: CASSQELAEYNEQFF. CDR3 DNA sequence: TGTGCCAGCAGCCAGGAACTAGCGGAGTACAATGAGCAGTTCTTC.

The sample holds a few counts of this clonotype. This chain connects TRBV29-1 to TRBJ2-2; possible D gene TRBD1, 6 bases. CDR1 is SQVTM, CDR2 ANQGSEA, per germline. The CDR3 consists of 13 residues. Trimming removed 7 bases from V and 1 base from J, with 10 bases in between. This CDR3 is CSGMGQNTGELFF. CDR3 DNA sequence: TGCAGCGGGATGGGACAGAACACCGGGGAGCTGTTTTTT.

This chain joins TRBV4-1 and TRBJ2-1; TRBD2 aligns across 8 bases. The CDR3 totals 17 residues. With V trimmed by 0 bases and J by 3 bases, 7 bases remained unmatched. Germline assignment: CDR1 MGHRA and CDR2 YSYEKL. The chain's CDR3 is CASSQDRSGSFYNEQFF. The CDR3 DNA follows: TGCGCCAGCAGCCAAGATAGGAGCGGGAGCTTCTACAATGAGCAGTTCTTC.

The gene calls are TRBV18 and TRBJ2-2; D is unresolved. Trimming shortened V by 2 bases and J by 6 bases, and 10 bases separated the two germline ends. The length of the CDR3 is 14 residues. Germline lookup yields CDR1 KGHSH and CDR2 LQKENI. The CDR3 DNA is TGTGCCAGCTCACCAGTCGAAACGGCCGGGGAGCTGTTTTTT. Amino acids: CASSPVETAGELFF.

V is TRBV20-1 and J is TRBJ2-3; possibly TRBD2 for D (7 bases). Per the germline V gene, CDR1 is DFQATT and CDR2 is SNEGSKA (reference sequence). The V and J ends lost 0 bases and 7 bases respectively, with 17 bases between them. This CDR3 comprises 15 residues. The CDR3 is CSARDRRGGGYTQYF. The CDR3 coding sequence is TGCAGTGCTAGAGATCGAAGAGGGGGGGGATATACGCAGTATTTT.

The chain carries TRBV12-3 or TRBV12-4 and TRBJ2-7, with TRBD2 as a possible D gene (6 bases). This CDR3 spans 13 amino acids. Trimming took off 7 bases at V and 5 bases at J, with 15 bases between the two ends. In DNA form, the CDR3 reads TGTGCCAGCACCTTAGGCTGGGGGGACGAGCAGTACTTC. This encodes CASTLGWGDEQYF.

DNA of the CDR3: TGTGCCACCAGCAGAGATCCGGACACAGATCAGCCCCAGCATTTT. The encoded protein is CATSRDPDTDQPQHF. The rearrangement links TRBV15 to TRBJ1-5; maybe TRBD1 (5 bases). Trimming left V 0 bases short and J 5 bases short, with 11 bases between. Germline CDR1 and CDR2: LNHNV and YYDKDF (reference sequence). The CDR3 is 15 amino acids. The full variable domain, its missing parts supplied by reference TRBV15 and TRBJ1-5, is DAMVIQNPRYQVTQFGKPVTLSCSQTLNHNVMYWYQQKSSQAPKLLFHYYDKDFNNEADTPDNFQSRRPNTSFCFLDIRSPGLGDTAMYLCATSRDPDTDQPQHFGDGTRLSIL.

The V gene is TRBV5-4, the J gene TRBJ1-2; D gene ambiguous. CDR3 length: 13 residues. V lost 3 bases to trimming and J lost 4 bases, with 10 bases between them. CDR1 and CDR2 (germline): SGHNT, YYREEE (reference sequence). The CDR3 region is CASSSLSGYGYTF. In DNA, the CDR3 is TGTGCCAGCAGCTCCCTGAGCGGCTATGGCTACACCTTC.

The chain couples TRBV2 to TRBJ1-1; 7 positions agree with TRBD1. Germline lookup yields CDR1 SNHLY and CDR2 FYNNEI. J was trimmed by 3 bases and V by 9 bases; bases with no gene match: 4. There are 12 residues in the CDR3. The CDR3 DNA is TGTGCCAGAGGACAGGAGGACACTGAAGCTTTCTTT. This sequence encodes CARGQEDTEAFF.

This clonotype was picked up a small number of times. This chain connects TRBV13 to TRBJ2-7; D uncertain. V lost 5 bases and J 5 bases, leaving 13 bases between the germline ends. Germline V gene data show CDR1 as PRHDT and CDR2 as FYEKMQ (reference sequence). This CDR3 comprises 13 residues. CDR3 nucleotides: TGTGCCAGCAGCCCCCCATACTTCAACGAGCAGTACTTC. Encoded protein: CASSPPYFNEQYF. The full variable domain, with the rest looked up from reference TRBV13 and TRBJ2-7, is AAGVIQSPRHLIKEKRETATLKCYPIPRHDTVYWYQQGPGQDPQFLISFYEKMQSDKGSIPDRFSAQQFSDYHSELNMSSLELGDSALYFCASSPPYFNEQYFGPGTRLTVT.

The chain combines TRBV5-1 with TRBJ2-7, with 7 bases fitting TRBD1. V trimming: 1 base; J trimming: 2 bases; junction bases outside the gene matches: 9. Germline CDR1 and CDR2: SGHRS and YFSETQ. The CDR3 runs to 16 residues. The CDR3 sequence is CASSLSRDSPPYEQYF. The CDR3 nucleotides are TGCGCCAGCAGCTTGAGTAGGGACAGCCCCCCCTACGAGCAGTACTTC.

DNA of the CDR3: TGCGCCAGCAGCCAAGATCGATTTAGGGAGACCCAGTACTTC. Its translation is CASSQDRFRETQYF. The chain carries TRBV4-3 and TRBJ2-5; D is ambiguous. The CDR3 loop spans 14 amino acids. V gave up 0 bases and J gave up 5 bases, with 10 bases separating them. Germline V gene data show CDR1 as LGHNA and CDR2 as YSLEER.

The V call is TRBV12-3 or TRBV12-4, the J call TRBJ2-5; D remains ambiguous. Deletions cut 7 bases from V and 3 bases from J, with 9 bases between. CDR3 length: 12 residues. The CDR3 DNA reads TGTGCCAGCACTCGACCAAAAGAGACCCAGTACTTC. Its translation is CASTRPKETQYF.

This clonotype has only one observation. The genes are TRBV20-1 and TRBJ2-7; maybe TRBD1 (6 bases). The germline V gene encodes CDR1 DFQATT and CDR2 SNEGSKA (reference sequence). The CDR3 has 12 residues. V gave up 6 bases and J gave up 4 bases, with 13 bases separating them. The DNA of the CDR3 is TGCAGTGCCCACGAACAGGGATACGAGCAGTACTTC. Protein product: CSAHEQGYEQYF.